A single sample is the source of the 13 T cell receptor beta chains below, sequenced in a study of T cell repertoires in cytomegalovirus infection. The antigens of these receptors remain unknown. TCRdb re-called the reads with MiXCR, one entry per CDR3 protein. The sample lists fewer than 650,000 distinct CDR3 sequences, approximately 40% occurring once. The sample was cultured PBMCs, taken from culture after CMV antigen stimulation. All receptors come from a human donor in good health (CMV status not recorded). Some clones in this sample may be carry-over from other donors' samples.

The CDR3 coding sequence is TGTGCCAGCAGCCTCCCCAGATCTGATGAGCAGTTCTTC. Protein product: CASSLPRSDEQFF. The chain combines TRBV7-8 with TRBJ2-1; D is uncertain. Germline assignment: CDR1 SGHVS and CDR2 FQNEAQ. The CDR3 sequence is 13 residues long. Between the trimmed V and J ends, which lost 5 bases and 8 bases, there was a span of 13 bases.

The V call is TRBV4-3, the J call TRBJ2-1, with a possible D match to TRBD2 (6 bases). This CDR3 contains 15 residues. Germline lookup yields CDR1 LGHNA and CDR2 YSLEER. The V end was cut by 6 bases, the J end by 4 bases, with 16 bases between. In DNA, the CDR3 is TGCGCCAGCAGAAAGGGGAGCGGGTCGTACAATGAGCAGTTCTTC. It translates to CASRKGSGSYNEQFF.

This clonotype turned up a few times. J is TRBJ2-1 and V is TRBV12-3 or TRBV12-4; a weak D match, TRBD2 (5 bases). With 0 bases removed from V and 12 bases from J, the gap between germline ends came to 15 bases. This CDR3 has 14 amino acids. The CDR3 nucleotides are TGTGCCAGCAGTTTAGCCCACCGTCTAGCCGGGCAGTTCTTC. This gives the protein CASSLAHRLAGQFF.

The gene calls are TRBV7-2 and TRBJ2-5; 8 bases match TRBD1. The CDR3 has 14 residues. From germline, CDR1 is SGHTA and CDR2 FQGNSA. Trimming at V came to 5 bases and at J to 7 bases, leaving 9 bases not matched to a gene. The chain's CDR3 is CASSRDRRDGTQYF. The CDR3 nucleotides are TGTGCCAGCAGCCGGGACAGGCGGGACGGGACCCAGTACTTC.

The rearrangement uses TRBV4-2 and TRBJ2-2, with D perhaps TRBD1 or TRBD2 (5 bases each). There are 14 residues in the CDR3. Germline lookup yields CDR1 LGHNA and CDR2 YNFKEQ. The V and J ends lost 5 bases and 0 bases respectively, with 7 bases between them. CDR3 DNA: TGTGCCAGCAGCGGGGACCCGAACACCGGGGAGCTGTTTTTT. It yields the protein CASSGDPNTGELFF.

This chain connects TRBV25-1 to TRBJ2-7; 8 nucleotides align to TRBD1. This CDR3 has 16 amino acids. Germline loops: CDR1 MGHDK, CDR2 SYGVNS. The V gene end was trimmed by 4 bases and the J gene end by 4 bases; junction bases not matched to a gene: 12. CDR3 in amino acids: CASSVPQRQGRYEQYF. CDR3 DNA sequence: TGTGCCAGCAGTGTGCCACAGCGACAGGGGAGGTACGAGCAGTACTTC.

The chain has TRBV6-1 and TRBJ2-3, with TRBD2 identical over 12 bases. Germline-derived CDR1 and CDR2 are MNHNS and SASEGT. J gave up 0 bases and V 2 bases, and 6 bases lay outside the gene matches. The CDR3 contains 18 residues. The CDR3 here is CASSERLAGDPSTDTQYF. DNA for the CDR3: TGTGCCAGCAGTGAAAGACTAGCGGGGGACCCTAGCACAGATACGCAGTATTTT.

This clonotype was seen a handful of times. The genes are TRBV7-7 and TRBJ2-1, with D possibly TRBD2 on 5 matching bases. The CDR3 length is 16 residues. Germline CDR1 SSHAT, CDR2 FNYEAQ (reference sequence). Deletions cut 2 bases from V and 9 bases from J, with 20 bases between. CDR3 region: CASSLHPQAFEGEQFF. The CDR3 DNA sequence: TGTGCCAGCAGCTTACATCCCCAGGCATTCGAGGGTGAGCAGTTCTTC.

The table lists this clonotype with a few counts. The chain recombines TRBV7-9 with TRBJ2-5; the match to TRBD1 covers 7 bases. The ends lost 5 bases at V and 5 bases at J; junction bases unmatched: 8. The CDR3 extends over 14 amino acids. Germline lookup yields CDR1 SEHNR and CDR2 FQNEAQ (reference sequence). CDR3 amino acids: CASSDRASTETQYF. The CDR3 DNA sequence: TGTGCCAGCAGCGACAGGGCGAGTACGGAGACCCAGTACTTC.

Concerning this clonotype itself: The junction does not match germline at one end; this may be a read error. The CDR3 reads CASSQDPGTGTF. The CDR3 region has the DNA TGCGCCAGCAGCCAAGATCCCGGGACAGGAACCTTT. V is TRBV4-1 and J is TRBJ1-6; TRBD1 agrees at 8 bases. The CDR3 is 12 amino acids. Germline-derived CDR1 and CDR2 are MGHRA and YSYEKL.

V usage is TRBV7-6 and J usage is TRBJ1-5; maybe TRBD1 (5 bases). Germline loops: CDR1 SGHVS, CDR2 FNYEAQ. CDR3 length equals 15 residues. Trimming pared 5 bases from V and 4 bases from J, leaving 15 bases between. The CDR3 loop is CASSPTDSPNQPQHF. For the CDR3, the DNA is TGTGCCAGCAGCCCTACCGACAGCCCTAATCAGCCCCAGCATTTT.

The J gene is TRBJ2-3, the V gene TRBV2, with 8 bases that match TRBD1. V was clipped by 6 bases and J by 4 bases; unmatched bases: 9. The germline V gene has CDR1 SNHLY and CDR2 FYNNEI. This CDR3 contains 15 residues. The CDR3 sequence is CASRDRDSGSDTQYF. The CDR3 DNA is TGTGCCAGCAGGGACAGGGATTCAGGCTCAGATACGCAGTATTTT.

The chain links TRBV7-2 to TRBJ2-3; D remains ambiguous. The CDR3 is 16 residues long. V dropped 2 bases and J dropped 0 bases, with 12 bases sitting between them. Germline V CDR1 and CDR2: SGHTA, FQGNSA. The CDR3 reads CASSLPGTTSTDTQYF. The CDR3 DNA follows: TGTGCCAGCAGCTTACCAGGCACCACTAGCACAGATACGCAGTATTTT.